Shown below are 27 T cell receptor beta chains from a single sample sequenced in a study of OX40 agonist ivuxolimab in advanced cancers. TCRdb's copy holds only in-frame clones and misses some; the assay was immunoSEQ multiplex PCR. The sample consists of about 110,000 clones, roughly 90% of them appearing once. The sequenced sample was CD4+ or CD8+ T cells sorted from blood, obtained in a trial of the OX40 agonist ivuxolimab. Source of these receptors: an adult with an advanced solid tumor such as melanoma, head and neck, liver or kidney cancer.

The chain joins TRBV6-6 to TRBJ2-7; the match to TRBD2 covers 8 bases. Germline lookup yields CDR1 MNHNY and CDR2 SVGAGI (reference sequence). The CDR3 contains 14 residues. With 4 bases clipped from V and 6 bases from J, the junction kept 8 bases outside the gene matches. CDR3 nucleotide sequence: TGTGCCAGCAGTTCCACCGGGGGGGCCCGCGAGCAGTACTTC. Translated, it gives CASSSTGGAREQYF.

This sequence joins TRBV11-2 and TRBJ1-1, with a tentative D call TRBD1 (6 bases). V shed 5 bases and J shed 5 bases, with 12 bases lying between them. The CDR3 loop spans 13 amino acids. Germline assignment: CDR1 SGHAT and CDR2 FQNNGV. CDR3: CASSVQGWTEAFF. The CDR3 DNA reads TGTGCCAGCAGCGTACAGGGTTGGACTGAAGCTTTCTTT.

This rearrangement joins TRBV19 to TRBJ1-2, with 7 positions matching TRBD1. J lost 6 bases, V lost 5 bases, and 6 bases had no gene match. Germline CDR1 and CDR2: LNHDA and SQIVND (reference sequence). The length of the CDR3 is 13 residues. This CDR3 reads CASSVQGRDGYTF. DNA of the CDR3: TGTGCCAGTAGTGTACAGGGGAGAGATGGCTACACCTTC. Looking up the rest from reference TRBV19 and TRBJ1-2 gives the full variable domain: DGGITQSPKYLFRKEGQNVTLSCEQNLNHDAMYWYRQDPGQGLRLIYYSQIVNDFQKGDIAEGYSVSREKKESFPLTVTSAQKNPTAFYLCASSVQGRDGYTFGSGTRLTVV.

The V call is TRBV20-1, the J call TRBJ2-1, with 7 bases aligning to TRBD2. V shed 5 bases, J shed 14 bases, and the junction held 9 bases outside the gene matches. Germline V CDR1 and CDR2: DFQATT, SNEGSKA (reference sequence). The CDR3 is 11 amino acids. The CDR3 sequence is CSALRGGEKFF. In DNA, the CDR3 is TGCAGTGCTCTTAGGGGAGGGGAAAAGTTCTTC.

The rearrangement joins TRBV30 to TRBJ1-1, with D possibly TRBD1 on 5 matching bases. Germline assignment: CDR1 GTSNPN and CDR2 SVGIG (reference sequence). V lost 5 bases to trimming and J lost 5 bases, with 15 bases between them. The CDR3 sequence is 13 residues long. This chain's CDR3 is CAWSVGGPTEAFF. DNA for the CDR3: TGTGCCTGGTCCGTCGGGGGACCGACTGAAGCTTTCTTT.

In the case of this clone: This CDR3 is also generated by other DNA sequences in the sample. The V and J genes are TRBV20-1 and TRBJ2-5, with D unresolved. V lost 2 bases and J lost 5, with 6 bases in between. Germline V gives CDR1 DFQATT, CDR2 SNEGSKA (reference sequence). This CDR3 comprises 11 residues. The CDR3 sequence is CSARLRETQYF. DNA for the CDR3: TGCAGTGCTAGACTTCGCGAGACCCAGTACTTC.

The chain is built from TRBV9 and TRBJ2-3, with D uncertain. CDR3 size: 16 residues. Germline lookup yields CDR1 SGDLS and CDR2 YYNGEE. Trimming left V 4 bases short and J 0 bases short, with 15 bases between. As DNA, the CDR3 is TGTGCCAGCAGCAATCCCCTCGGAGCTAGCACAGATACGCAGTATTTT. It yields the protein CASSNPLGASTDTQYF.

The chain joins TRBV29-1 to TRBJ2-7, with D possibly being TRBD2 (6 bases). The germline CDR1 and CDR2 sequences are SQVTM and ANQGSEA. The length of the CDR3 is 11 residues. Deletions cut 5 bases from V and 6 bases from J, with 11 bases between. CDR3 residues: CSVLTGGEQYF. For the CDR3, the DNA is TGCAGCGTTCTTACCGGGGGCGAGCAGTACTTC.

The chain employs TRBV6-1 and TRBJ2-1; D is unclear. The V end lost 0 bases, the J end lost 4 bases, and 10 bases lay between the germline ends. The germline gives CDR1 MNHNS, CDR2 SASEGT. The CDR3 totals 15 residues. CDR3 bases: TGTGCCAGCAGTGAAGCTGAGCAGATTTACAATGAGCAGTTCTTC. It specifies CASSEAEQIYNEQFF.

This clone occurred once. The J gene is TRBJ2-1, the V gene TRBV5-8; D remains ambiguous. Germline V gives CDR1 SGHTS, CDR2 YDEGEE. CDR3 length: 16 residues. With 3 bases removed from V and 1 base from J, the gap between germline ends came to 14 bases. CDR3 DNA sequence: TGTGCCAGCAGCTACGGCAGCCTCATATCCTACAATGAGCAGTTCTTC. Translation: CASSYGSLISYNEQFF.

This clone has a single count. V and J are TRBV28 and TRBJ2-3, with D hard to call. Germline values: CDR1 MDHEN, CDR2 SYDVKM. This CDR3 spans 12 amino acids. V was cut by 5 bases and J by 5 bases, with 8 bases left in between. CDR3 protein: CASSLRVDTQYF. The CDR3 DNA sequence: TGTGCCAGCAGTCTCCGTGTAGATACGCAGTATTTT.

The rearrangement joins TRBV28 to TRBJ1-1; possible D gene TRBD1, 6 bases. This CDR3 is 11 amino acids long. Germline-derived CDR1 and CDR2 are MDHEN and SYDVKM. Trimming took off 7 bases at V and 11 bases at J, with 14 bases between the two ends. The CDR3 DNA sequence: TGTGCCAGCAACGTGAACAGGGCTGCTTTCTTT. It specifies CASNVNRAAFF.

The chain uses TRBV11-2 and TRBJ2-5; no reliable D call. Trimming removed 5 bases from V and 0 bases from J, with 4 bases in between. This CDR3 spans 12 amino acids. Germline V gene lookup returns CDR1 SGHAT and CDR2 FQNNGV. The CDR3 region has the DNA TGTGCCAGCAGCGGGAACCAAGAGACCCAGTACTTC. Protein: CASSGNQETQYF.

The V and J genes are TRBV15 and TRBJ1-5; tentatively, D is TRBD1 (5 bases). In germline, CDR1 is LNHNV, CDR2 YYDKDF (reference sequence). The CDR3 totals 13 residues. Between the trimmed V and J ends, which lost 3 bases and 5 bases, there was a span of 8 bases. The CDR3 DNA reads TGTGCCACCAGCAGGACAGCCGATCAGCCCCAGCATTTT. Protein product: CATSRTADQPQHF.

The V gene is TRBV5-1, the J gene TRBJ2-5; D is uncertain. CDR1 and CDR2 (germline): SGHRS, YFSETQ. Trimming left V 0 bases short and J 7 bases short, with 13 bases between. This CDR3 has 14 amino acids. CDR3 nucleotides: TGCGCCAGCAGCTTGGCCGAATCTTGGGGGACCCAGTACTTC. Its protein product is CASSLAESWGTQYF.

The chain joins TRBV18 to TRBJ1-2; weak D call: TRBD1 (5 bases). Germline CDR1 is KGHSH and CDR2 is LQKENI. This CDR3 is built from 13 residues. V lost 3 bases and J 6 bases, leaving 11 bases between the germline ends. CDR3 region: CASSPTDLDGYTF. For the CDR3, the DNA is TGTGCCAGCTCACCGACAGACTTGGATGGCTACACCTTC.

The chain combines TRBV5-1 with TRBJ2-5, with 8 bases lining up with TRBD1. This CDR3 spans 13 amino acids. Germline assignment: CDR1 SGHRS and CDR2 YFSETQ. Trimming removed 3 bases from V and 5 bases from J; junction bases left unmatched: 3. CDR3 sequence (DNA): TGCGCCAGCAGCTCCTACAGGGGGGAGACCCAGTACTTC. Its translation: CASSSYRGETQYF.

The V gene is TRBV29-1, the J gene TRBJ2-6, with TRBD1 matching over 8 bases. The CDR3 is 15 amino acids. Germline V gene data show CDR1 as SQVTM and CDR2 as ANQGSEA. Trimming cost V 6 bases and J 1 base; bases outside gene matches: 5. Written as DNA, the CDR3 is TGCAGCGTCCGGGACAGGACTTCTGGGGCCAACGTCCTGACTTTC. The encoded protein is CSVRDRTSGANVLTF. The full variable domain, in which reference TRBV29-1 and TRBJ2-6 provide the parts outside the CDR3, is SAVISQKPSRDICQRGTSLTIQCQVDSQVTMMFWYRQQPGQSLTLIATANQGSEATYESGFVIDKFPISRPNLTFSTLTVSNMSPEDSSIYLCSVRDRTSGANVLTFGAGSRLTVL.

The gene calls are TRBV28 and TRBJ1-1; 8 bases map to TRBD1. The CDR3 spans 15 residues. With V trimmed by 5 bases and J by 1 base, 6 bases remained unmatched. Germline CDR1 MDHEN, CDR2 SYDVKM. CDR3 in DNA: TGTGCCAGCAGTGTCAGGGACAGGTCGAACACTGAAGCTTTCTTT. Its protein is CASSVRDRSNTEAFF. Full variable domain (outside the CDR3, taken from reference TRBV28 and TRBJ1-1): DVKVTQSSRYLVKRTGEKVFLECVQDMDHENMFWYRQDPGLGLRLIYFSYDVKMKEKGDIPEGYSVSREKKERFSLILESASTNQTSMYLCASSVRDRSNTEAFFGQGTRLTVV.

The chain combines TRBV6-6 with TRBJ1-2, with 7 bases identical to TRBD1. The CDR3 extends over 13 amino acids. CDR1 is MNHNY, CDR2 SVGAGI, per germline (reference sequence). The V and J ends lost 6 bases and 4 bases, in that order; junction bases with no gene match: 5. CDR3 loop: CASSGDSSYGYTF. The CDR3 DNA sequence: TGTGCCAGCAGCGGGGACAGTTCCTATGGCTACACCTTC.

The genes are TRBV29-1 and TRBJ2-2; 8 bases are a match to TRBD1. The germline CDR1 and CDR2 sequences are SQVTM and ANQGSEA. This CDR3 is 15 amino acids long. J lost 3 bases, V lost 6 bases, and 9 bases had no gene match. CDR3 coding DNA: TGCAGCGTCCGAGGACAGGGATACGACACCGGGGAGCTGTTTTTT. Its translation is CSVRGQGYDTGELFF.

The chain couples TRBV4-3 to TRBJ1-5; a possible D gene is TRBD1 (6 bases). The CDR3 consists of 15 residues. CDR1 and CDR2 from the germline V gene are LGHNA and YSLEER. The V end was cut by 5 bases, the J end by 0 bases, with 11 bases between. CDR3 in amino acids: CASSSQGDSNQPQHF. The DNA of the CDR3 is TGCGCCAGCAGCTCACAGGGAGATAGCAATCAGCCCCAGCATTTT.

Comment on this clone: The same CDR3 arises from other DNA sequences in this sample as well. DNA of the CDR3: TGTGCCAGCTCAGGTCAGGAGACCCAGTACTTC. Encoded protein: CASSGQETQYF. The chain is built from TRBV18 and TRBJ2-5; D is ambiguous. Per germline, CDR1 KGHSH and CDR2 LQKENI. The CDR3 spans 11 residues. Trimming left V 5 bases short and J 5 bases short, with 6 bases between.

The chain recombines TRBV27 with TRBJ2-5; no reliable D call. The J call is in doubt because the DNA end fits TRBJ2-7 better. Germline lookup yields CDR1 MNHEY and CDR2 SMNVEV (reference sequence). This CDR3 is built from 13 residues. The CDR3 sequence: CASSFRLSYEQYF. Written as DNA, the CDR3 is TGTGCCAGCAGTTTCCGGCTCTCCTACGAGCAGTACTTC.

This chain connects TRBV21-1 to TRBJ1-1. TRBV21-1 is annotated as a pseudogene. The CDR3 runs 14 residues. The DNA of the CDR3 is TGTGCCAGCAGCACCATCATTACGAACACTGAAGCTTTCTTT. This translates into CASSTIITNTEAFF.

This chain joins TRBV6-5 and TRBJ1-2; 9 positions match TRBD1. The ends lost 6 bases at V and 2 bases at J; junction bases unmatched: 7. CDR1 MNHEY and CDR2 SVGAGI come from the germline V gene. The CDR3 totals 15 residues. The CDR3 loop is CASSPGTGPNYGYTF. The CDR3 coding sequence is TGTGCCAGCAGCCCCGGGACAGGGCCAAACTATGGCTACACCTTC.

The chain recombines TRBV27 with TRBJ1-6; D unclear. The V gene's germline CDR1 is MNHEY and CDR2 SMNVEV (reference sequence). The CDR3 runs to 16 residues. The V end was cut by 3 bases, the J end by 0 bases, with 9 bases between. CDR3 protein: CASSFGRSSYNSPLHF. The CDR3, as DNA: TGTGCCAGCAGTTTCGGGAGGAGCTCCTATAATTCACCCCTCCACTTT.